This TCR delta chain emerged from a study of gamma-delta chains in newborns, infants, children. Study-wide context: Microbial exposure reportedly drives polyclonal innate γδ T cell expansion after birth.

TCRdb applied CATT to the reads for clone calling. The sample has about 5,700 delta-chain clones; 0.35% to 0.5% are singletons. Comment on this clone: The protein TCRdb lists belongs to a much larger clone and differs from this DNA's translation at residue 17, which points to a read error; the protein shown is made from the DNA.

Germline V CDR1 and CDR2: GEAIGNYY, EKD. The CDR3 sequence is 19 residues long. The V gene is TRDV2, the J gene TRDJ3; D is perhaps TRDD3 (5 bases). This sequence was found in a child who was a newborn, infant or young child, either healthy, febrile or measles-vaccinated (not recorded which). The sample comprised blood. The CDR3 loop reads CACDTADVQSSWDTRQTFF. DNA of the CDR3: TGTGCCTGTGACACCGCGGATGTTCAGAGCTCCTGGGACACCCGACAGACGTTTTTC.